This T cell receptor (beta chain) was retrieved from a study of technical replicates of blood from a few donors. TCRdb's table, derived via immunoSEQ multiplex PCR, lists solely in-frame clones and lacks some. The sample consists of about 95,000 clones, approximately 96% of them appearing once. Germline V gene data show CDR1 as LNHDA and CDR2 as SQIVND (reference sequence). V lost 5 bases to trimming and J lost 7 bases; unmatched junction nucleotides: 9. This CDR3 comprises 15 residues. The sequence came from a human donor in good health. The sequencing input was T cells isolated from PBMCs. The V call is TRBV19, the J call TRBJ2-1; 9 positions agree with TRBD1. The CDR3 here is CASSHGDRESNEQFF. For the CDR3, the DNA is TGTGCCAGTAGTCATGGGGACAGGGAAAGTAATGAGCAGTTCTTC.